A selection of T cell receptor beta chains follows, all from one sample in a study of T cell responses to AZD1222 COVID-19 vaccine. Profiled with immunoSEQ multiplex PCR; TCRdb holds only in-frame clones, not every one. The table records more than 120,000 clones, roughly 90% of them present only once. This material consisted of peripheral blood, taken 28 days after the second AZD1222 dose. These receptors all come from an adult who received the AZD1222 COVID-19 vaccine. Both conserved end residues are part of each CDR3. D genes are given only for firm matches. Rows give clone size only sometimes, using once, few, many, or a class for an expanded clone.

j_gene,v_gene,d_gene,abundance,CDR3aa,CDR3nt
TRBJ1-1,TRBV4-1,.,.,CASSHGFRAEAFF,TGCGCCAGCAGCCATGGGTTTAGGGCTGAAGCTTTCTTT
TRBJ2-3,TRBV27,.,.,CASSLIRGLSTDTQYF,TGTGCCAGCAGTTTGATCCGGGGGTTGAGCACAGATACGCAGTATTTT
TRBJ2-3,TRBV7-6,.,.,CASSPRGVSTDTQYF,TGTGCCAGCAGCCCGAGAGGGGTAAGCACAGATACGCAGTATTTT
TRBJ2-7,TRBV7-8,TRBD2,once,CASSLEASGSYEQYF,TGTGCCAGCAGCTTAGAGGCTAGCGGGAGCTACGAGCAGTACTTC
TRBJ2-7,TRBV20-1,.,.,CSASPQQGSERYEQYF,TGCAGTGCTAGTCCTCAGCAGGGATCTGAGCGCTACGAGCAGTACTTC
TRBJ2-1,TRBV19,TRBD1,once,CASRTGSSYNEQFF,TGTGCCAGTAGGACAGGGAGCTCCTACAATGAGCAGTTCTTC
TRBJ1-2,TRBV5-5,.,once,CASSLSGLGGGDYGYTF,TGTGCCAGCAGCTTGTCCGGTCTGGGCGGGGGTGACTATGGCTACACCTTC
TRBJ1-1,TRBV2,TRBD1,once,CASSSGQGLQAFF,TGTGCCAGCAGTTCTGGACAGGGACTGCAAGCTTTCTTT
TRBJ1-1,TRBV29-1,.,.,CSVVVAHTEAFF,TGCAGCGTTGTCGTCGCACACACTGAAGCTTTCTTT
TRBJ2-1,TRBV6-6,TRBD2,.,CASTLAGGPDEQFF,TGTGCCAGCACCCTAGCGGGAGGGCCCGATGAGCAGTTCTTC
TRBJ2-7,TRBV29-1,.,few,CSVEGGAYEQYF,TGCAGCGTCGAAGGGGGAGCCTACGAGCAGTACTTC
TRBJ1-4,TRBV12-5,.,.,CASGLQVRATNEKLFF,TGTGCTAGTGGTTTGCAAGTCAGAGCAACTAATGAAAAACTGTTTTTT
TRBJ2-3,TRBV7-6,.,.,CASSPWAGEDTQYF,TGTGCCAGCAGCCCGTGGGCTGGGGAAGATACGCAGTATTTT
TRBJ1-1,TRBV4-2,TRBD1,.,CASSQETGGPDHAFF,TGTGCCAGCAGCCAAGAGACAGGGGGCCCCGATCACGCTTTCTTT
TRBJ2-2,TRBV7-2,TRBD1,.,CASSSGTGRGELFF,TGTGCCAGCAGCTCAGGGACAGGGCGCGGGGAGCTGTTTTTT
TRBJ2-1,TRBV28,TRBD2,.,CASSFIGLAGNEQFF,TGTGCCAGCAGTTTCATCGGACTAGCGGGTAATGAGCAGTTCTTC
TRBJ1-2,TRBV7-9,TRBD1,.,CASSLSGQGAGGYTF,TGTGCCAGCAGCCTGTCGGGACAGGGGGCAGGGGGCTACACCTTC
TRBJ1-3,TRBV30,.,.,CAWSRGTGNTIYF,TGTGCCTGGAGTAGGGGAACTGGAAACACCATATATTTT
TRBJ2-3,TRBV25-1,.,.,CASSGASWPLNTDTQYF,TGTGCCAGCAGTGGGGCTAGTTGGCCCTTGAACACAGATACGCAGTATTTT
TRBJ1-2,TRBV5-1,.,.,CASSLAPGALRGYTF,TGCGCCAGCAGCTTGGCGCCAGGGGCTTTGCGAGGCTACACCTTC
TRBJ1-2,TRBV5-4,TRBD1,.,CASSYARTGGTGYTF,TGTGCCAGCAGCTACGCCAGGACAGGGGGCACTGGCTACACCTTC
TRBJ1-1,TRBV30,.,.,CAWRLNTEAFF,TGTGCCTGGAGGCTGAACACTGAAGCTTTCTTT
TRBJ2-7,TRBV7-6,TRBD1,.,CASSSPKQGADSYEQYF,TGTGCCAGCAGCTCGCCGAAACAGGGGGCCGATTCCTACGAGCAGTACTTC
TRBJ2-2,TRBV15,TRBD2,.,CATRKLAGSSTGELFF,TGTGCCACCAGGAAACTAGCGGGAAGTAGCACCGGGGAGCTGTTTTTT
TRBJ2-3,TRBV12-3/TRBV12-4,.,.,CASSRSQADTQYF,TGTGCCAGCAGCCGGTCCCAAGCAGATACGCAGTATTTT
TRBJ2-2,TRBV27,.,.,CASSLNTGELFF,TGTGCCAGCAGTCTGAACACCGGGGAGCTGTTTTTT
TRBJ2-7,TRBV9,.,.,CASSVGSRIVYEQYF,TGTGCCAGCAGCGTAGGATCGCGGATAGTCTACGAGCAGTACTTC
TRBJ1-4,TRBV5-4,.,.,CASSLGGPTEKLFF,TGTGCCAGCAGCTTGGGGGGACCTACAGAAAAACTGTTTTTT
TRBJ1-2,TRBV7-8,.,.,CASSLVESGTYGYTF,TGTGCCAGCAGCTTAGTCGAATCGGGGACCTATGGCTACACCTTC
TRBJ1-1,TRBV7-3,.,.,CASSLSGVTEAFF,TGTGCCAGCAGCTTATCGGGGGTCACTGAAGCTTTCTTT
TRBJ2-6,TRBV30,.,.,CAWSAGLLSSGANVLTF,TGTGCCTGGAGTGCAGGCCTCCTTAGCTCTGGGGCCAACGTCCTGACTTTC
TRBJ1-3,TRBV6-1,.,.,CASSGWWGGNSGNTIYF,TGTGCCAGCAGTGGGTGGTGGGGGGGGAATTCTGGAAACACCATATATTTT
TRBJ2-7,TRBV7-2,.,.,CASSFRGVGEQYF,TGTGCCAGCAGCTTCAGAGGGGTCGGGGAGCAGTACTTC
TRBJ1-1,TRBV28,.,.,CASGNSDKTEAFF,TGTGCCAGCGGTAACAGCGATAAGACTGAAGCTTTCTTT
TRBJ2-7,TRBV19,TRBD1,once,CASSTRGPSYEQYF,TGTGCCAGTAGTACCAGGGGGCCGTCCTACGAGCAGTACTTC
TRBJ1-1,TRBV5-4,.,.,CASSLNGVVGTEAFF,TGTGCCAGCAGCTTGAACGGGGTGGTAGGGACTGAAGCTTTCTTT
TRBJ2-2,TRBV10-3,TRBD2,once,CAISAGTSGATGELFF,TGTGCCATCAGTGCTGGGACTAGCGGGGCCACCGGGGAGCTGTTTTTT
TRBJ1-4,TRBV30,.,.,CAWSAPGAGNEKLFF,TGTGCCTGGAGTGCACCCGGGGCAGGCAATGAAAAACTGTTTTTT